Below, 20 T cell receptor beta chains from the same sample are listed, as sequenced in a study of beta chain features in type 1 diabetes. Expressed TCRB transcripts were sequenced because the entire RNA isolate underwent reverse transcription. Sequencing used immunoSEQ multiplex PCR; TCRdb keeps in-frame clones, though not all of them. The table includes 620,000 or so clones, roughly 16% detected once. Sequenced input: naive CD4+ T cells from blood. These receptor sequences come from a man in his late teens or twenties in good health.

This clone has more than one count but fewer than ten. The chain has TRBV7-3 and TRBJ2-7, with TRBD2 identical over 12 bases. Germline values: CDR1 SGHTA, CDR2 FQGTGA. With V trimmed by 5 bases and J by 3 bases, 5 bases remained unmatched. CDR3 length equals 15 residues. CDR3 in DNA: TGTGCCAGCAGCCTGACTAGCGGGGGACTCTACGAGCAGTACTTC. Its protein product is CASSLTSGGLYEQYF.

This clone was recorded many times. This rearrangement joins TRBV10-3 to TRBJ2-1, with D perhaps matching TRBD1 (5 bases). With 0 bases removed from V and 5 bases from J, the gap between germline ends came to 11 bases. Looked up from germline, CDR1 is ENHRY and CDR2 is SYGVKD. The CDR3 is 15 residues long. The CDR3 region is CAISESRQTNNEQFF. The DNA of the CDR3 is TGTGCCATCAGTGAGTCCAGACAGACGAACAATGAGCAGTTCTTC.

This chain uses TRBV5-1 with TRBJ1-4, with D possibly being TRBD1 (5 bases). Trimming shortened V by 2 bases and J by 7 bases, and 12 bases separated the two germline ends. The CDR3 runs 14 residues. CDR1 and CDR2 from the germline V gene are SGHRS and YFSETQ. The CDR3 DNA sequence: TGCGCCAGCAGCTTCGCAGGGATGAGTGAAAAACTGTTTTTT. It yields the protein CASSFAGMSEKLFF.

The chain links TRBV7-2 to TRBJ1-1; no clear D. The CDR3 has 11 amino acids. Trimming shortened V by 2 bases and J by 8 bases, and 6 bases separated the two germline ends. The germline CDR1 and CDR2 sequences are SGHTA and FQGNSA. CDR3 region: CASSLYHEAFF. CDR3 coding DNA: TGTGCCAGCAGCTTATACCACGAAGCTTTCTTT.

This clone was seen more than once but under ten times. This chain joins TRBV7-9 and TRBJ1-4, with TRBD1 matching over 8 bases. This CDR3 comprises 14 residues. Trimming cost V 5 bases and J 7 bases; bases outside gene matches: 6. Germline CDR1 SEHNR, CDR2 FQNEAQ (reference sequence). The CDR3 DNA is TGTGCCAGCAGCCCCCAGGGGGCCAGTGAAAAACTGTTTTTT. It encodes CASSPQGASEKLFF.

This clone was detected only once. The chain employs TRBV7-2 and TRBJ2-4, with unresolved D. Trimming removed 1 base at V and 1 base at J, with 8 bases between. Germline assignment: CDR1 SGHTA and CDR2 FQGNSA. The CDR3 totals 15 residues. Here the CDR3 reads CASSLVSRAKNIQYF. In DNA, the CDR3 is TGTGCCAGCAGCTTAGTCTCTAGGGCCAAAAACATTCAGTACTTC.

This chain connects TRBV5-1 to TRBJ1-2, with D perhaps TRBD1 (5 bases). Germline CDR1 reads SGHRS; CDR2 reads YFSETQ. The CDR3 is made up of 15 amino acids. V was cut by 1 base and J by 2 bases, with 12 bases left in between. This CDR3 reads CASSLKAGTNYGYTF. DNA for the CDR3: TGCGCCAGCAGCTTGAAAGCAGGGACCAACTATGGCTACACCTTC. The full variable domain, completed using reference TRBV5-1 and TRBJ1-2, is KAGVTQTPRYLIKTRGQQVTLSCSPISGHRSVSWYQQTPGQGLQFLFEYFSETQRNKGNFPGRFSGRQFSNSRSEMNVSTLELGDSALYLCASSLKAGTNYGYTFGSGTRLTVV.

The chain is built from TRBV7-2 and TRBJ2-2; possible D gene TRBD1, 5 bases. Germline V gene sequence: CDR1 SGHTA, CDR2 FQGNSA. Trimming left V 8 bases short and J 1 base short, with 17 bases between. There are 16 residues in the CDR3. The CDR3 coding sequence is TGTGCCAGCCGAATACAGGTCACCTTGAACACCGGGGAGCTGTTTTTT. Amino acids: CASRIQVTLNTGELFF.

This clone was counted between two and nine times. This sequence joins TRBV5-6 and TRBJ1-1; D call uncertain. V shed 2 bases and J shed 1 base, with 9 bases lying between them. The germline V gene has CDR1 SGHDT and CDR2 YYEEEE. The CDR3 has 14 amino acids. This chain's CDR3 is CASSLRGWNTEAFF. The CDR3 DNA follows: TGTGCCAGCAGCTTAAGAGGGTGGAACACTGAAGCTTTCTTT.

In DNA form, the CDR3 reads TGCGCCAGCAGCCAAGCGGCAGGAACTAATGAAAAACTGTTTTTT. This codes for CASSQAAGTNEKLFF. V usage is TRBV4-1 and J usage is TRBJ1-4, with no clear D. The ends were cut back, 1 base at V and 1 base at J, with 7 bases in the middle. CDR3 size: 15 residues. Germline V lookup: CDR1 MGHRA, CDR2 YSYEKL.

This clone was detected only a few times. The rearrangement uses TRBV29-1 and TRBJ2-5; the match to TRBD2 covers 7 bases. V shed 5 bases, J shed 2 bases, and the junction held 5 bases outside the gene matches. The germline V gene has CDR1 SQVTM and CDR2 ANQGSEA. The length of the CDR3 is 13 residues. Here the CDR3 DNA reads TGCAGCGTTCGGGGGGAATTACAAGAGACCCAGTACTTC. Its protein product is CSVRGELQETQYF.

This clone showed up just a few times. The chain links TRBV18 to TRBJ1-1; perhaps TRBD1 as D (5 bases). CDR3 size: 15 residues. V was clipped by 0 bases and J by 5 bases, with 13 bases between them. Germline CDR1 reads KGHSH; CDR2 reads LQKENI. The CDR3 nucleotides read TGTGCCAGCTCACCACCGAAAGGGGAGGGAACTGAAGCTTTCTTT. Its translation is CASSPPKGEGTEAFF.

The chain is built from TRBV29-1 and TRBJ2-2; no firm D call. The ends were cut back, 6 bases at V and 9 bases at J, with 14 bases in the middle. The germline gives CDR1 SQVTM, CDR2 ANQGSEA. This CDR3 contains 12 residues. The CDR3 DNA is TGCAGCGTGGTCGGAAACGCCAGGGAGCTGTTTTTT. It translates to CSVVGNARELFF.

The chain carries TRBV4-1 and TRBJ2-1; possibly TRBD1 for D (6 bases). The CDR3 extends over 15 amino acids. The germline V gene encodes CDR1 MGHRA and CDR2 YSYEKL. V lost 4 bases and J lost 10, with 20 bases in between. The CDR3 DNA reads TGCGCCAGCAGCCTCGCAAGGGGGTCGCGTAGAGAGCAGTTCTTC. It yields the protein CASSLARGSRREQFF.

The sample holds a few counts of this clone. The chain employs TRBV18 and TRBJ2-1; D may be TRBD1 (6 bases). CDR3 length equals 16 residues. Trimming shortened V by 2 bases and J by 7 bases, and 18 bases separated the two germline ends. The germline CDR1 and CDR2 sequences are KGHSH and LQKENI. Written as DNA, the CDR3 is TGTGCCAGCTCACCAAGTATTGGGGGCGCAGGTAATGAGCAGTTCTTC. Translated: CASSPSIGGAGNEQFF.

V usage is TRBV6-5 and J usage is TRBJ2-3; tentatively, D is TRBD2 (6 bases). V dropped 2 bases and J dropped 2 bases, with 8 bases sitting between them. CDR3 length: 14 residues. Germline V gene lookup returns CDR1 MNHEY and CDR2 SVGAGI. The CDR3 reads CASSYAGYTDTQYF. As DNA, the CDR3 is TGTGCCAGCAGTTACGCGGGGTACACAGATACGCAGTATTTT.

This clone was observed a few times. The chain has TRBV7-2 and TRBJ2-7, with D perhaps matching TRBD2 (5 bases). Between the trimmed V and J ends, which lost 1 base and 2 bases, there was a span of 12 bases. From germline, CDR1 is SGHTA and CDR2 FQGNSA. The CDR3 runs to 15 residues. CDR3 loop: CASSLESISAYEQYF. As DNA, the CDR3 is TGTGCCAGCAGCTTAGAGAGTATTAGCGCCTACGAGCAGTACTTC.

This clone was seen a few times. This chain links TRBV5-6 with TRBJ1-1; perhaps TRBD1 as D (5 bases). CDR3 length: 16 residues. CDR1 is SGHDT, CDR2 YYEEEE, per germline. V gave up 0 bases and J gave up 4 bases, with 16 bases separating them. CDR3 amino acids: CASSLAVVGTGTEAFF. The CDR3 coding sequence is TGTGCCAGCAGCTTGGCCGTGGTGGGGACGGGCACTGAAGCTTTCTTT.

As regards this clone: Other DNA sequences in this sample translate to the same CDR3. This chain uses TRBV7-2 with TRBJ1-2; D not resolved. Germline V gene data show CDR1 as SGHTA and CDR2 as FQGNSA. The V end lost 2 bases, the J end lost 2 bases, and 9 bases lay between the germline ends. This CDR3 region has 14 residues. The CDR3 reads CASSLHRGNYGYTF. Here the CDR3 DNA reads TGTGCCAGCAGCTTACATCGCGGGAACTATGGCTACACCTTC. Full variable domain (rest looked up from reference TRBV7-2 and TRBJ1-2): GAGVSQSPSNKVTEKGKDVELRCDPISGHTALYWYRQSLGQGLEFLIYFQGNSAPDKSGLPSDRFSAERTGGSVSTLTIQRTQQEDSAVYLCASSLHRGNYGYTFGSGTRLTVV.

This clone was seen more than once but under ten times. J is TRBJ2-7 and V is TRBV7-6; D possibly corresponds to TRBD2 (5 bases). Germline V gene data show CDR1 as SGHVS and CDR2 as FNYEAQ. The CDR3 totals 14 residues. The V gene lost 3 bases and the J gene lost 0 bases, with 9 bases spanning the gap. Written as DNA, the CDR3 is TGTGCCAGCAGCTTGAGTGGGAGCTCCTACGAGCAGTACTTC. This encodes CASSLSGSSYEQYF.